This is a list of T cell receptor beta chains from one sample in a study of shared clonotypes between healthy human individuals. Sequencing was performed with immunoSEQ multiplex PCR; in TCRdb, only in-frame clones are kept and a portion is missing. The profile shows 950,000 to 1,300,000 clones, roughly 80% of them singletons. Sample: memory CD4+ T cells sorted from blood. The receptors shown here come from a man aged 18 to 30 in good health. Both conserved end residues are part of each CDR3. The D gene is left open where the match is weak.

V: TRBV7-2; D: -; CDR3: CAITVDTGYNEQFF
V: TRBV25-1; D: -; CDR3: CASSEIGVRETQYF
V: TRBV27; D: -; CDR3: CASSRKWQVSEYEQYF
V: TRBV2; D: -; CDR3: CASSAGEPLDNEQFF
V: TRBV5-1; D: TRBD2; CDR3: CASSEGLAGSWKTQYF
V: TRBV6-4; D: TRBD1; CDR3: CASQGGARNEKLFF
V: TRBV4-3; D: -; CDR3: CASSAAGQLNEKLFF
V: TRBV11-2; D: -; CDR3: CASSPLLLDSPLHF
V: TRBV5-1; D: TRBD2; CDR3: CASSPLTSGSYNEQFF
V: TRBV6-5; D: -; CDR3: CASSPGLAETQYF
V: TRBV7-2; D: -; CDR3: CASSSRDGTYSPLHF
V: TRBV6-6; D: -; CDR3: CASSTQGFTYNSPLHF
V: TRBV7-2; D: TRBD1; CDR3: CASSPRQGVAQPQHF
V: TRBV30; D: -; CDR3: CAWSRDSNQPQHF
V: TRBV5-4; D: TRBD1; CDR3: CASSSGTGVNNEQFF
V: TRBV5-1; D: TRBD1; CDR3: CASRKTGDQSSYEQYF
V: TRBV19; D: -; CDR3: CASSGTRGQETQYF
V: TRBV19; D: -; CDR3: CASMTQGHYGYTF
V: TRBV5-1; D: TRBD1; CDR3: CASSPRTGRDGYTF
V: TRBV19; D: TRBD2; CDR3: CARERREEYF
V: TRBV6-1; D: -; CDR3: CASSNTFDEQYF
V: TRBV2; D: TRBD2; CDR3: CASSEQLADTGELFF
V: TRBV5-1; D: TRBD2; CDR3: CASSVDRFPGTSRAEQYF
V: TRBV9; D: -; CDR3: CASSVGIRETQYF
V: TRBV6-5; D: -; CDR3: CASWGRGAGGLEQYF
V: TRBV10-3; D: -; CDR3: CAIRAAESGTYEQYF
V: TRBV6-1; D: -; CDR3: CATSGVSSNQPQHF
V: TRBV29-1; D: TRBD1; CDR3: CSYGQASTDTQYF
V: TRBV7-2; D: TRBD2; CDR3: CASSLTGGRRETQYF
V: TRBV5-1; D: -; CDR3: CASSLTGNKGQYF
V: TRBV6-6; D: TRBD1; CDR3: CASSLNRGNRDGYTF
V: TRBV30; D: -; CDR3: CAWSRLGEKLFF
V: TRBV5-4; D: -; CDR3: CASSSFGASPYNSPLHF
V: TRBV5-4; D: -; CDR3: CASSLDRAQPQHF
V: TRBV5-1; D: -; CDR3: CASSPEGNYGYTF
V: TRBV11-3; D: -; CDR3: CASSSGGTDTQYF
V: TRBV7-8; D: -; CDR3: CASSLPGAPPYGYTF
V: TRBV9; D: -; CDR3: CASSGEGGLSEKLFF
V: TRBV19; D: -; CDR3: CASSSSPGAGELFF
V: TRBV6-6; D: -; CDR3: CASSIKQTGELFF
V: TRBV4-1; D: TRBD1; CDR3: CASSLGQGAGQPQHF
V: TRBV2; D: TRBD1; CDR3: CASTVGGQGRGEQFF
V: TRBV6-1; D: TRBD1; CDR3: CASSVGQGVSNSPLHF
V: TRBV6-6; D: TRBD2; CDR3: CASSLVAGLDTQYF
V: TRBV4-2; D: TRBD2; CDR3: CASSQEGLAVQYF
V: TRBV5-1; D: -; CDR3: CASSLAFQTDPLYGYTF
V: TRBV5-4; D: -; CDR3: CASRQPHGPYGYTF
V: TRBV2; D: -; CDR3: CASSTAASNQPQHF
V: TRBV5-1; D: TRBD1; CDR3: CASSLRQGGTDTQYF
V: TRBV6-1; D: TRBD2; CDR3: CASSEVAGDAEQYF